The clone carrying this T cell receptor (beta chain) turned up a few times. Its specificity is unknown. CDR1 and CDR2 (germline): SGHDT, YYEEEE. This CDR3 is 12 amino acids long. Between the trimmed V and J ends, which lost 0 bases and 7 bases, there was a span of 7 bases. PCR was performed using 60 Vbeta and 13 Jbeta primers. Clones were sequenced by immunoSEQ multiplex PCR, and TCRdb holds only the in-frame ones, with some missing. The sample shows roughly 240,000 clones, around 78% of them seen only once. This sample was taken from a study of cytomegalovirus exposure and HLA in healthy donors. Background on the study: From donors who were HLA-typed, an early data release held 81 million or so unique TCRs. Study conclusions and caveats: Earlier findings revealed that most TCR beta V segments proved productive either about 87% or about 30% of the time.

J is TRBJ2-5 and V is TRBV5-6; no reliable D call. This clonotype originated in a boy aged 5-17 years in good health and CMV-seronegative. Input material: PBMCs. CDR3 protein: CASSLVEWTQYF. Here the CDR3 DNA reads TGTGCCAGCAGCTTGGTGGAGTGGACCCAGTACTTC.